This TCR beta chain was found in a study of blood T cells in healthy people across ages (dated by TCRdb to 2014 to 2015). Broadly, across the study: In model experiments, template switching captured about one uniquely barcoded TCR beta cDNA molecule for every two T cells. To track age-related changes in TCR beta repertoire diversity, the study relied on deep sequencing normalized with unique cDNA molecular identifiers. Donors were grouped into four age groups: young (average approximately 15 years), middle-aged (39), aged (about 60) and long-lived (approximately 75). Donors of different ages were randomly distributed across sequencing lanes to avoid experimental bias. For two donors (one aged 18 to 30 and one aged 80 or older), the study analyzed two additional independent replicas of 1 million unique cDNA reads from the same blood draw.

Library method: 5' RACE. TCRdb records Illumina HiSeq 2500 as the sequencer. A second PCR of about 7 to 12 cycles was run with a J-beta primer mix and a sample-barcoded 5' primer. A unique molecular identifier was introduced onto each TCR beta cDNA molecule by a template-switch 5' adaptor carrying 12 random nucleotides. At least 2.5 million CDR3-containing paired-end reads were obtained from each sample. First-strand cDNA synthesis was performed from all RNA using the Mint cDNA synthesis kit, with priming by a TRBC-specific oligonucleotide. Following uracil-DNA glycosylase treatment, all cDNA underwent a first 18-cycle PCR with the universal primers M1SS and BC2_uni_R. Per the source publication's procedure: For normalization, 1 million high-quality reads, each with a distinct molecular identifier, were randomly selected from each sample. Reads sharing molecular identifiers were discarded rather than binned into consensus sequences. CDR3 identification, clonotype clustering and error correction used MiTCR with a Q25 quality threshold and the strictest error-elimination algorithm. Lower-bound total TCR beta diversity was estimated with a nonparametric unseen species model using Euler transformation. TCRdb reprocessing: public reads trimmed at Q25 with fastp, clones called with MiXCR, in-frame beta chains kept. Entries are consolidated by CDR3 protein sequence, retaining the most common genes and DNA. TCRdb's processing, not the authors', yielded these V and J calls. Within this sample are approximately 800,000 distinct CDR3 sequences, with approximately 67% of them counted one time only. The ten biggest clones cover 25% to 35% of the sample.

Broader findings and caveats from the paper: Estimates of total diversity based on one million sequenced T cells were regarded as lower bounds and as underestimates. The CMV infection status of donors was not known, potentially confounding age-related changes in expanded clonotypes. There was a strong correlation between observed TCR beta diversity and the percentage of naive T cells measured by flow cytometry. As age increased, observed TCR beta diversity per million T cells dropped in a roughly linear way, and a significant reduction was already evident by age approximately 40. Bulk unsorted PBMC profiling prevented conclusive comparison of naive and antigen-experienced compartments. The long-lived group showed more naive CD4+ T cells, fewer expanded clones and increased TCR diversity than the aged group, suggesting age selection.

Systemically healthy Caucasian individuals from Russia, 39 in total and aged about 6 to 90 years, were included as donors. Approximately 9.7 milliliters of peripheral blood were drawn from each donor into EDTA-treated Vacutainer tubes. Ficoll-Paque density-gradient centrifugation was used to isolate PBMCs, with at least 6 million obtained per sample. Trizol reagent was used to extract total RNA from PBMCs, with at least 5 micrograms per sample. For every donor, flow cytometry on a PBMC aliquot measured the percentage of naive CD45RAhigh/CD27high T cells. Note on this clonotype: This receptor's antigen is unknown. The record has no base qualities; no much larger clone is one base away.

The germline V gene (reference sequence) provides CDR1 SGHKS and CDR2 YYEKEE. V is clipped by 0 bases and J by 3 bases, and the sequence between their germline boundaries is 9 bases long. The CDR3 covers 14 residues, taking in both the cysteine and the phenylalanine. The read is trimmed to its CDR3 DNA, 42 bases read in frame from base 1. Sequencing was performed on blood. The clonotype originates from a man aged 30 to 39 in good health. The V gene is TRBV5-5 and the J gene is TRBJ1-2, with the D gene not clear enough to name. The CDR3 has the sequence CASSLDTGDYGYTF. The nucleotides read TGTGCCAGCAGCTTGGATACGGGCGACTATGGCTACACCTTC.